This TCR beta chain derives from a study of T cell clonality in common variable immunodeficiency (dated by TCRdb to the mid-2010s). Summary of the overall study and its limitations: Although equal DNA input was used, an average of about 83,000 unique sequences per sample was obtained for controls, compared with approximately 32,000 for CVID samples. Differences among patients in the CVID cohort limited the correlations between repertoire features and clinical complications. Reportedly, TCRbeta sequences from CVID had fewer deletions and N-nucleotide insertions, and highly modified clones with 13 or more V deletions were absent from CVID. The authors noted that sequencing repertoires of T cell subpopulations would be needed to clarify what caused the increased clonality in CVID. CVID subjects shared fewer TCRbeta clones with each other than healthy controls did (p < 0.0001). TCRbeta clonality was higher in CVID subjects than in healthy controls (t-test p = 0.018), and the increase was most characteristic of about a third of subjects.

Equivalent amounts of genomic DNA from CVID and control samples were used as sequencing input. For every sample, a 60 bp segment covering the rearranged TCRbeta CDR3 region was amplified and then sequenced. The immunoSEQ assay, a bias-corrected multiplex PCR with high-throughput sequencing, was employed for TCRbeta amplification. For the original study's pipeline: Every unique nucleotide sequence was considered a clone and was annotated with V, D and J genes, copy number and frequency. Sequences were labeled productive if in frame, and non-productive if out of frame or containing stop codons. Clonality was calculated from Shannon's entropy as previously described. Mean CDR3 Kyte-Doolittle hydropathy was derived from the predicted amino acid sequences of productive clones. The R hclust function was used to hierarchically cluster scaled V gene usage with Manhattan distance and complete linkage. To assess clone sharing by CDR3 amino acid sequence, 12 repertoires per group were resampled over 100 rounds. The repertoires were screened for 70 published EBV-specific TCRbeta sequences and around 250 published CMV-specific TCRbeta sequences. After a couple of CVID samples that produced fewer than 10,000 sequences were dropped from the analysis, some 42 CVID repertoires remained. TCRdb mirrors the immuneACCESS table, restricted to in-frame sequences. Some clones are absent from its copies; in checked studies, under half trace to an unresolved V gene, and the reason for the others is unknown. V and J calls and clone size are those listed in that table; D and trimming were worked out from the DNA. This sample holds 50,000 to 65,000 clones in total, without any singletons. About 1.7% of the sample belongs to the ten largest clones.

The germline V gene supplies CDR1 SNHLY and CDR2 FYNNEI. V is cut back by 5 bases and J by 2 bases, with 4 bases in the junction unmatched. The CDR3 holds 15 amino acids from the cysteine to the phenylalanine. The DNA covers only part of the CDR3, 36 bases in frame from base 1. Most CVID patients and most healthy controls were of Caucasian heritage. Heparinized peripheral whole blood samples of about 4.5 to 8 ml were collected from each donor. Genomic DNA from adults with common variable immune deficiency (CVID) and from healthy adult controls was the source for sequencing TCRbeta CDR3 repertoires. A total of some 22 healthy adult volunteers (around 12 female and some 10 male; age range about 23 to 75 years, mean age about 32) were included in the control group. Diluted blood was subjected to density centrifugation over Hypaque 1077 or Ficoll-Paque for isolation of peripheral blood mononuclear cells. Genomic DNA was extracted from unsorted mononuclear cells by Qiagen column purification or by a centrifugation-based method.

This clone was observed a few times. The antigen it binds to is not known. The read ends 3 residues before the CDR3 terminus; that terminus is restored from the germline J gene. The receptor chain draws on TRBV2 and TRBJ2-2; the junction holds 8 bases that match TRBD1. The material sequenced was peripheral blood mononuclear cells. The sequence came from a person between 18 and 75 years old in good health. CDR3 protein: CASSRQGPNTGELFF. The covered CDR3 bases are TGTGCCAGCAGTCGACAGGGGCCTAACACCGGGGAG.